This TCR beta chain was profiled in a study of T cell responses to AZD1222 COVID-19 vaccine. General study results and limits: Dominant CD4 TCR responses targeted spike regions 160-218 and 743-854.

The ends were cut back, 0 bases at V and 5 bases at J, with 30 bases in the middle. The CDR3 consists of 21 residues. The germline V gene encodes CDR1 SGHRS and CDR2 YFSETQ. To note about this clone: Its antigen is as yet unknown.

This table comes from immunoSEQ multiplex PCR, and its TCRdb copy is limited to in-frame clones, with some not included. The sample comprises over 100,000 clones, nearly 90% of which are singletons, and around a sixth rests with the top ten. The material was peripheral blood, obtained on day 0 of AZD1222 vaccination. The chain links TRBV5-1 to TRBJ2-1; the D gene could be TRBD1 or TRBD2 (11 bases each). This sequence originates from an adult in good health. CDR3 sequence: CASSLAVGTGGLAVPDNEQFF. The CDR3 nucleotides are TGCGCCAGCAGCTTGGCCGTCGGGACAGGGGGACTAGCGGTCCCTGACAATGAGCAGTTCTTC.